This T cell receptor beta chain appears in the sequencing data of a study of shared clonotypes between healthy human individuals. The method was immunoSEQ multiplex PCR; TCRdb's version includes in-frame clones alone and lacks a portion of them. The repertoire includes hundreds of thousands of clones, approximately 71% of them detected once, and more than 10% sits in the top ten. At least ten counts were recorded for this clone. The identical CDR3 is also encoded by other nucleotide sequences in the sample. The TCR sequence derives from a woman aged 40 to 49 in good health. Some clones in this sample may be carry-over from other donors' samples. Sequences were obtained from PBMCs.

The CDR3 sequence: CSVGTYNEQFF. CDR3 coding DNA: TGCAGCGTTGGAACCTACAATGAGCAGTTCTTC. The J gene is TRBJ2-1, the V gene TRBV29-1; D gene uncertain. The V end lost 4 bases, the J end lost 2 bases, and 3 bases lay between the germline ends. This CDR3 is 11 amino acids long. Germline CDR1 and CDR2: SQVTM and ANQGSEA.